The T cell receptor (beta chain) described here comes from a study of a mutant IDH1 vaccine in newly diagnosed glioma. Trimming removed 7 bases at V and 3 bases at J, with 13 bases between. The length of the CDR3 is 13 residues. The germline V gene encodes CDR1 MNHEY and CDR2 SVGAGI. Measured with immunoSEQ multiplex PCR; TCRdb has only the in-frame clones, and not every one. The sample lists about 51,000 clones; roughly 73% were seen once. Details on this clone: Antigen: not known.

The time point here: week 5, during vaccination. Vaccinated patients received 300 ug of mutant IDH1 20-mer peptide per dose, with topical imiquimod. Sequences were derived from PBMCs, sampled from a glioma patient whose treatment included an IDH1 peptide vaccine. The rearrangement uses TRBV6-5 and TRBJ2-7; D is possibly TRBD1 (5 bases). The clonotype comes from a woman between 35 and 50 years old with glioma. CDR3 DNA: TGTGCCAGCACCCAGGGTTTGGGCTACGAGCAGTACTTC. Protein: CASTQGLGYEQYF.